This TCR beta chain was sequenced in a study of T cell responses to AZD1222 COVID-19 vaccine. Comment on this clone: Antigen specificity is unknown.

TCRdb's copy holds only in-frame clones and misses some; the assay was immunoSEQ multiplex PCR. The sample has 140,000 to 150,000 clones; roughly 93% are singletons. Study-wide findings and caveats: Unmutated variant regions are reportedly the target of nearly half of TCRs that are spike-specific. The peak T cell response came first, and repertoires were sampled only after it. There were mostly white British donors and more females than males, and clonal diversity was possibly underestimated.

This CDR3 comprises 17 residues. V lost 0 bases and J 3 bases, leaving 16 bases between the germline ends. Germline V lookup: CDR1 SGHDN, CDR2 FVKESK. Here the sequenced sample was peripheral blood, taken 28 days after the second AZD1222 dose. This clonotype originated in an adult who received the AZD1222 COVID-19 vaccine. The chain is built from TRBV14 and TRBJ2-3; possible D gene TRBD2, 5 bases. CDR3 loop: CASSQDPASRPTDTQYF. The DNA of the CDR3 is TGTGCCAGCAGCCAAGATCCAGCTAGCCGCCCAACAGATACGCAGTATTTT.